This T cell receptor gamma chain is from a study of Vδ1+ human thymocytes. The sample holds a few counts of this clone. No antigen is known for it. Other DNA sequences of this sample code for an identical CDR3. RNA was extracted from the cells and then reverse transcribed. Pooled V-gene forward primers with one constant-region reverse primer generated the CDR3 amplicons by multiplex PCR. TCRdb reanalysed the multiplex PCR reads with CATT. This sample yields some 22,000 gamma-chain clones, of which about an eighth are seen a single time; 1.5% to 2% belongs to the top ten. General study findings and limits: Thymic TRG and TRD repertoires appeared highly polyclonal, with Gaussian CDR3 length distributions. Despite high sort purity, about 20% of thymic T cell receptor delta sequences were Vdelta2. Unexpected Vdelta2 sequences could cause misinterpretation of bulk repertoire data.

The CDR3 has 14 amino acids. Germline trimming cut 1 base from V and 0 bases from J; bases unmatched to any gene: 3. CDR1 and CDR2 (germline): EGSTGY, YDSYTSSV. The TCR originated in a child under two years old who had congenital heart surgery. Specimen: Vdelta1+ gamma-delta thymocytes from the thymus. Subset given: FACS-sorted CD3+ TCRalphabeta- TCRVdelta1+ TCRVdelta2- thymocytes. The chain uses TRGV4 and TRGJ1 or TRGJ2. CDR3 DNA sequence: TGTGCCACCTGGGATGGCGGGAATTATTATAAGAAACTCTTT. This encodes CATWDGGNYYKKLF.